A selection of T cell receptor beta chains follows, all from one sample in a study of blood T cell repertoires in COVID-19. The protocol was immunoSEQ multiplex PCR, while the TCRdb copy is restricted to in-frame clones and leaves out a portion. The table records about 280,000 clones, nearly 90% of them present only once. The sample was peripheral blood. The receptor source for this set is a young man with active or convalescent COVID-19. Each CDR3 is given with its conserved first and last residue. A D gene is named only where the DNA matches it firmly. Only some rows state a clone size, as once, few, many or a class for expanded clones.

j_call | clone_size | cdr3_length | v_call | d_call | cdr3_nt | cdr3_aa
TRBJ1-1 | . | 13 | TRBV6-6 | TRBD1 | TGTGCCAGCTTGAGGGGGACAGGCGGTGTGGCTTTCTTT | CASLRGTGGVAFF
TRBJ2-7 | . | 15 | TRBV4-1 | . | TGCGCCAGCAGCCTACAGATCGGGGTAGGGTACGAGCAGTACTTC | CASSLQIGVGYEQYF
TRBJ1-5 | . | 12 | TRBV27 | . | TGTGCCAGCCGCGACATCGGGAAGCCCCAGCATTTT | CASRDIGKPQHF
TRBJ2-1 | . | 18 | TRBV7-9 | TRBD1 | TGTGCCAGCAGCTTAGGATTTAATCCAGGGGGTAACTACAATGAGCAGTTCTTC | CASSLGFNPGGNYNEQFF
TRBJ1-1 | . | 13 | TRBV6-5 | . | TGTGCCAGCAGTCTCGGGTACAACACTGAAGCTTTCTTT | CASSLGYNTEAFF
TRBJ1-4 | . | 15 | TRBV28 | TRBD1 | TGTGCCAGCAGGGGAAAACAGGGGCCGGGCGAAAAACTGTTTTTT | CASRGKQGPGEKLFF
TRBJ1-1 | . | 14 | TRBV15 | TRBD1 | TGTGCCACCAGCGGGGGACAGGGGATGACTGAAGCTTTCTTT | CATSGGQGMTEAFF
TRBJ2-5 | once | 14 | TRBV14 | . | TGTGCCAGCAGCCAGCGCCCGGTCTCAGAGACCCAGTACTTC | CASSQRPVSETQYF
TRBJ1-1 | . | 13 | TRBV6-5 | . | TGTGCCAGCAGTTACGGGACAAACAGTGAAGCTTTCTTT | CASSYGTNSEAFF
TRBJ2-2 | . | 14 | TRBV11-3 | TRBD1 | TGTGCCAGCAGCCGGGACAGGAACACCGGGGAGCTGTTTTTT | CASSRDRNTGELFF
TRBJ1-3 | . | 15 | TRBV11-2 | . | TGTGCCAGCAGTTTCTTCACCCTCGCGGGAAACACCATATATTTT | CASSFFTLAGNTIYF
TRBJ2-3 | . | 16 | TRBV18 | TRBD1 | TGTGCCAGCTCACGCCGGGACAGGGAAAACACAGATACGCAGTATTTT | CASSRRDRENTDTQYF
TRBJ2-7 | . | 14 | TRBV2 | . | TGTGCCAGCAGTGAAACGACAGGTTTGTACGAGCAGTACTTC | CASSETTGLYEQYF
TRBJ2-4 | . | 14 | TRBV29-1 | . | TGCAGCGTTGAAGGTGGAAGCGACTATTCGGTTCAGTACTTC | CSVEGGSDYSVQYF
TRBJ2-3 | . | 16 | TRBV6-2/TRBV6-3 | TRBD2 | TGTGCCAGCAGTTACGGACTAGCGGCTAGCACAGATACGCAGTATTTT | CASSYGLAASTDTQYF
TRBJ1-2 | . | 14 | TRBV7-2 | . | TGTGCCAGCAGCTTAGTGGTGGGGCCCGAGGGCTACACCTTC | CASSLVVGPEGYTF
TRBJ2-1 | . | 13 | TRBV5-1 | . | TGCGCCAGCAGCTTGGTTGAATATCAGGAGCAGTTCTTC | CASSLVEYQEQFF
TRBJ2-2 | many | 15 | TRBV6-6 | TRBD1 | TGTGCCAGCAGTCAGTGGACAGGGGGCACCGGGGAGCTGTTTTTT | CASSQWTGGTGELFF
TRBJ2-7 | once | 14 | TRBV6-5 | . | TGTGCCAGCAGTTACTCCCGGACACAATACGAGCAGTACTTC | CASSYSRTQYEQYF
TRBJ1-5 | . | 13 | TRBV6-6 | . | TGTGCCAGCAGATCCGAGGGCAATCAGCCCCAGCATTTT | CASRSEGNQPQHF
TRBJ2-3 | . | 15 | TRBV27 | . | TGTGCCAGCAGTTGGTATTACACCTCCGGGGATACGCAGTATTTT | CASSWYYTSGDTQYF
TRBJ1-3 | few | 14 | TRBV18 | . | TGTGCCAGCTCACCGTCGGGCTCTGGAAACACCATATATTTT | CASSPSGSGNTIYF
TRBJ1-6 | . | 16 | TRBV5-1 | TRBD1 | TGCGCCAGCAGCCTACAGGGGGGAAACTATAATTCACCCCTCCACTTT | CASSLQGGNYNSPLHF
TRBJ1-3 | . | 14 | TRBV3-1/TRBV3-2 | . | TGTGCCAGCAGCCTTCTGAGCTCTGGAAACACCATATATTTT | CASSLLSSGNTIYF
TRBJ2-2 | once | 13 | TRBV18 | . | TGTGCCAGCTCACCAGTTCTCACCGGGGAGCTGTTTTTT | CASSPVLTGELFF
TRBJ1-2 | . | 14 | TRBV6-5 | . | TGTGCCAGCAGTTACTCGAGCGGGAGTCCAGGCTACACCTTC | CASSYSSGSPGYTF
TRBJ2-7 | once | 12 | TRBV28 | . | TGTGCCAGCACGACTACAGGGAGAGGACAGTACTTC | CASTTTGRGQYF
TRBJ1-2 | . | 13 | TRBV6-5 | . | TGTGCCAGCATGGAGGGGACTAACTATGGCTACACCTTC | CASMEGTNYGYTF
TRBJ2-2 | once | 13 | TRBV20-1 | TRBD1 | TGCAGTGCTAGTTGGGGACAGACCGGGGAGCTGTTTTTT | CSASWGQTGELFF